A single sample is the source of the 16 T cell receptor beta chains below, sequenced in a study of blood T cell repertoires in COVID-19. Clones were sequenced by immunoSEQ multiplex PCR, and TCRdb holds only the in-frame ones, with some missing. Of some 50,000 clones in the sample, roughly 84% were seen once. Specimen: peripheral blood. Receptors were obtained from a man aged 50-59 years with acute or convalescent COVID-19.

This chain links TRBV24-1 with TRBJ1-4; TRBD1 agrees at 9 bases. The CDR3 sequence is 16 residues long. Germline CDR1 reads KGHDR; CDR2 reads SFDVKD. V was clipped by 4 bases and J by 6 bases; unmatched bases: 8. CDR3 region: CATSDPGQGRDEKLFF. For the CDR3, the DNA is TGTGCCACCAGTGACCCCGGACAGGGGCGGGATGAAAAACTGTTTTTT.

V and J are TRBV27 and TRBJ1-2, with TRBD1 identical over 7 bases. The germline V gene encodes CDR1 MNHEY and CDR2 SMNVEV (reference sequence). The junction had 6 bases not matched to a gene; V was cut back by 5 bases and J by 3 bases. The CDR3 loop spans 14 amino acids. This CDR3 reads CASSRDSYYYGYTF. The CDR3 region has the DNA TGTGCCAGCAGTCGGGACAGTTATTACTATGGCTACACCTTC.

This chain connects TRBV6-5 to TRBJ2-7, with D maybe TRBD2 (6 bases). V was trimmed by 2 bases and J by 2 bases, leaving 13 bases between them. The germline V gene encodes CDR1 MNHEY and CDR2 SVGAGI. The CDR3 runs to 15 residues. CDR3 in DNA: TGTGCCAGCAGTTACACGAGCGGGTCAACCTACGAGCAGTACTTC. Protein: CASSYTSGSTYEQYF.

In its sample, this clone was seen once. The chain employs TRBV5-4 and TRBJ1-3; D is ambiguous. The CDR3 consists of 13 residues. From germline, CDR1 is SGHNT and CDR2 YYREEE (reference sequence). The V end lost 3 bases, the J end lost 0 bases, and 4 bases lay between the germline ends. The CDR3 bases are TGTGCCAGCAGCTACTACTCTGGAAACACCATATATTTT. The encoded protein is CASSYYSGNTIYF.

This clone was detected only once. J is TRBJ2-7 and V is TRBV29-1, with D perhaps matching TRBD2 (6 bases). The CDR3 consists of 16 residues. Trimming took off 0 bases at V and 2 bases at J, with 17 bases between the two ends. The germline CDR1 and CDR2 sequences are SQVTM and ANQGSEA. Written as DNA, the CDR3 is TGCAGCGTTGAAGATTGGGGGGACTCTACCACCTACGAGCAGTACTTC. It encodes CSVEDWGDSTTYEQYF.

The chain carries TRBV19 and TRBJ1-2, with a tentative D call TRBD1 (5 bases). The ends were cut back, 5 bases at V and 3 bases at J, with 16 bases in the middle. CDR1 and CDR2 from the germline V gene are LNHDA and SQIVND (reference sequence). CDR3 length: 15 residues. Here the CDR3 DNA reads TGTGCCAGTAGTGCTCGTAAGGGCAGGGACTATGGCTACACCTTC. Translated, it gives CASSARKGRDYGYTF.

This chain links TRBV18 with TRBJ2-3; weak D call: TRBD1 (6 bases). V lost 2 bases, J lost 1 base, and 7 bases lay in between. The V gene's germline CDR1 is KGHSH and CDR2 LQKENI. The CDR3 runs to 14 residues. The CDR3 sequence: CASSPGGGTDTQYF. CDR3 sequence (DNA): TGTGCCAGCTCACCAGGGGGCGGCACAGATACGCAGTATTTT. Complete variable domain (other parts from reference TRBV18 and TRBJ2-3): NAGVMQNPRHLVRRRGQEARLRCSPMKGHSHVYWYRQLPEEGLKFMVYLQKENIIDESGMPKERFSAEFPKEGPSILRIQQVVRGDSAAYFCASSPGGGTDTQYFGPGTRLTVL.

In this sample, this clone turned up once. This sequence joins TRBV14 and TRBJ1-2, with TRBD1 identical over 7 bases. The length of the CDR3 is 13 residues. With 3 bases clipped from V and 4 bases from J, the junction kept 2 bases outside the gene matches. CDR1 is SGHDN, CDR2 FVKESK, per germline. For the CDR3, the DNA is TGTGCCAGCAGCCAGGACAGGACCTATGGCTACACCTTC. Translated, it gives CASSQDRTYGYTF.

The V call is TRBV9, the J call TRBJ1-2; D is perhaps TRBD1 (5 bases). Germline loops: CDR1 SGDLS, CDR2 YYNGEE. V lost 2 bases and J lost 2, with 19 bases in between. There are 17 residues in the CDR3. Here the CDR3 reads CASSVASGGEYNYGYTF. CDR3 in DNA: TGTGCCAGCAGCGTGGCCAGCGGAGGGGAGTACAACTATGGCTACACCTTC.

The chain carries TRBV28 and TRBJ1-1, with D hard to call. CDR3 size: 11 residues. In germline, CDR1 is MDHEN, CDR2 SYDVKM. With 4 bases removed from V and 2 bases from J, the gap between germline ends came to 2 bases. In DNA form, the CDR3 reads TGTGCCAGCAGTTCTAACACTGAAGCTTTCTTT. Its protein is CASSSNTEAFF.

DNA for the CDR3: TGTGCCAGCAGCTTAGTGCTTAGCGGGAGTTCGGAGCAGTTCTTC. Protein product: CASSLVLSGSSEQFF. The V and J genes are TRBV11-2 and TRBJ2-1; the match to TRBD2 covers 9 bases. The CDR3 has 15 residues. Looked up from germline, CDR1 is SGHAT and CDR2 is FQNNGV. V was pared by 1 base and J by 10 bases, with 8 bases of the junction left unmatched. The full variable domain, rest sourced from reference TRBV11-2 and TRBJ2-1, is EAGVAQSPRYKIIEKRQSVAFWCNPISGHATLYWYQQILGQGPKLLIQFQNNGVVDDSQLPKDRFSAERLKGVDSTLKIQPAKLEDSAVYLCASSLVLSGSSEQFFGPGTRLTVL.

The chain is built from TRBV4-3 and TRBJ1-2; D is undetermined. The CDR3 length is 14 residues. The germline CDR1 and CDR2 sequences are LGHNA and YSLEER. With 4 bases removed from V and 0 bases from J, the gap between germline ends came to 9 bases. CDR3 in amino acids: CASSPLGANYGYTF. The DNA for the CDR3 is TGCGCCAGCAGCCCGCTCGGAGCTAACTATGGCTACACCTTC.

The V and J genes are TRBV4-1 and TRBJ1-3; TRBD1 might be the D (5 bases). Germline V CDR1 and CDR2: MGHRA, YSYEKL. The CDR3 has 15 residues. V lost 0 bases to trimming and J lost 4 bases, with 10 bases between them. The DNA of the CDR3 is TGCGCCAGCAGCCAAGATTCAGGGTTCGGAAACACCATATATTTT. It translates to CASSQDSGFGNTIYF.

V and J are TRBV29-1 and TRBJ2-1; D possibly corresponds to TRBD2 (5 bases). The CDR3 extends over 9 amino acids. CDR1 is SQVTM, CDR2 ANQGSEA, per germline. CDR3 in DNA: TGCAGGGGCGGGTCACCGCAGTTCTTC. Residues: CRGGSPQFF.

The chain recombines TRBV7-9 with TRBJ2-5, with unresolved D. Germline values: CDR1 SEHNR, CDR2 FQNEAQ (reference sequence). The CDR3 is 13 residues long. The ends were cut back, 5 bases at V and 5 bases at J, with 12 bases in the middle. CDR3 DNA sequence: TGTGCCAGCAGCAGAAGACCGGAGGAGACCCAGTACTTC. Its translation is CASSRRPEETQYF.

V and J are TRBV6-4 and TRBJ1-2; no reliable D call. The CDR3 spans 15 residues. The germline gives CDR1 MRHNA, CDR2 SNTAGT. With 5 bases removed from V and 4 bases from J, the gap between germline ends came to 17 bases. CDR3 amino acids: CASSSGSSSPYGYTF. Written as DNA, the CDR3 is TGTGCCAGCAGTTCCGGGAGTTCCTCTCCCTATGGCTACACCTTC.